The sequence of this T cell receptor beta chain was determined in a study of CD8 T cells in Susac syndrome. TCR beta was sequenced from blood CD8+ and CD4+ T cells. As controls, healthy donors matched for age and sex were used. Purification of the CD8+ and CD4+ T cells relied on negative isolation, and TEMRA cells underwent FACS enrichment. RNA totalling about 0.45 to 1 ug underwent reverse transcription with random hexamers. TCRdb reanalysed the immunoSEQ multiplex PCR reads using MiXCR and keeps one entry per CDR3 protein. The profile shows 100,000 or so distinct CDR3 sequences, 85% to 95% of them singletons. J was trimmed by 7 bases and V by 2 bases; bases with no gene match: 18. CDR3 length: 18 amino acids. Per the germline V gene, CDR1 is KGHSH and CDR2 is LQKENI.

This clonotype was sampled from a human donor in good health. V gene TRBV18 combines with J gene TRBJ1-2; 8 bases are a match to TRBD1. Sequenced sample: CD8+ T cells from PBMCs. The CDR3 region has the DNA TGTGCCAGCTCACCATTAGGGACAGGATATTTTAAGGAGAGTGGCTACACCTTC. It codes for CASSPLGTGYFKESGYTF. The whole variable domain, filled in from reference TRBV18 and TRBJ1-2, reads NAGVMQNPRHLVRRRGQEARLRCSPMKGHSHVYWYRQLPEEGLKFMVYLQKENIIDESGMPKERFSAEFPKEGPSILRIQQVVRGDSAAYFCASSPLGTGYFKESGYTFGSGTRLTVV.